Following are 14 T cell receptor beta chains from one sample sequenced in a study of T-cell memory formation after mild COVID-19. Using its own MiXCR run on the 5' RACE reads, TCRdb lists one record per CDR3 protein. Of around 250,000 distinct CDR3 sequences in the sample, roughly 16% were seen once. Material: PBMCs or a T cell subset sorted from them (not recorded which). Source of these receptors: a young man who had mild COVID-19 (a few samples of this study predate the infection). Cell type and time point are not known.

This clonotype has more than one count but fewer than ten. This rearrangement joins TRBV6-5 to TRBJ1-5; D possibly corresponds to TRBD1 (5 bases). Germline CDR1 MNHEY, CDR2 SVGAGI. The CDR3 runs 14 residues. The V end lost 6 bases, the J end lost 3 bases, and 12 bases lay between the germline ends. The chain's CDR3 is CASSSRGTNQPQHF. CDR3 in DNA: TGTGCCAGCAGCTCCCGGGGGACCAATCAGCCCCAGCATTTT.

The V and J genes are TRBV7-9 and TRBJ2-1; 7 nucleotides agree with TRBD1. This CDR3 contains 15 residues. The V segment lost 5 bases and the J segment 4 bases; nucleotides outside the gene matches: 8. Germline V lookup: CDR1 SEHNR, CDR2 FQNEAQ (reference sequence). CDR3 DNA: TGTGCCAGCAGCATACCGGGACAGCAGTACAATGAGCAGTTCTTC. Translated, it gives CASSIPGQQYNEQFF.

The chain links TRBV5-1 to TRBJ1-3, with D perhaps TRBD1 (5 bases). The CDR3 spans 16 residues. CDR1 is SGHRS, CDR2 YFSETQ, per germline. Trimming took 2 bases from V and 0 from J, leaving 12 bases between them. The CDR3 DNA sequence: TGCGCCAGCAGCTTACCGGGACCGAACTCTGGAAACACCATATATTTT. It specifies CASSLPGPNSGNTIYF.

The table lists this clonotype with many counts. This chain connects TRBV29-1 to TRBJ2-3, with TRBD1 matching over 9 bases. The V gene's germline CDR1 is SQVTM and CDR2 ANQGSEA. The CDR3 covers 13 residues. V shed 1 base and J 4 bases; nucleotides not matched to a gene: 0. The CDR3 spells CSVEGQGADTQYF. CDR3 nucleotides: TGCAGCGTTGAAGGACAGGGGGCAGATACGCAGTATTTT.

The gene calls are TRBV28 and TRBJ2-4; tentatively, D is TRBD1 or TRBD2 (5 bases each). This CDR3 has 15 amino acids. The V end was cut by 5 bases, the J end by 7 bases, with 18 bases between. In germline, CDR1 is MDHEN, CDR2 SYDVKM. CDR3 residues: CASSPGTPTINIQYF. The DNA of the CDR3 is TGTGCCAGCAGTCCCGGGACCCCAACTATTAACATTCAGTACTTC.

In its sample, this clonotype was seen many times. This chain uses TRBV7-2 with TRBJ2-5; weak D call: TRBD2 (6 bases). Between the trimmed V and J ends, which lost 1 base and 1 base, there was a span of 13 bases. Germline V lookup: CDR1 SGHTA, CDR2 FQGNSA. The CDR3 is made up of 16 amino acids. CDR3 protein: CASSLVAGNAQETQYF. The DNA for the CDR3 is TGTGCCAGCAGCTTAGTGGCGGGGAACGCCCAAGAGACCCAGTACTTC.

The chain links TRBV5-6 to TRBJ2-7; unclear D gene. From germline, CDR1 is SGHDT and CDR2 YYEEEE. This CDR3 spans 14 amino acids. Trimming removed 0 bases at V and 4 bases at J, with 11 bases between. CDR3 in amino acids: CASSLGGFRYEQYV. In DNA, the CDR3 is TGTGCCAGCAGCTTGGGGGGTTTCAGATACGAGCAGTACGTC.

There are a few counts of this clonotype. The genes are TRBV20-1 and TRBJ2-3, with D perhaps TRBD1 or TRBD2 (8 bases each). This CDR3 spans 16 amino acids. Trimming shortened V by 6 bases and J by 1 base, and 20 bases separated the two germline ends. Germline V gene data show CDR1 as DFQATT and CDR2 as SNEGSKA (reference sequence). The CDR3 protein is CSAPPRGREGTDTQYF. The CDR3 DNA reads as TGCAGTGCACCCCCCAGGGGGCGGGAGGGCACAGATACGCAGTATTTT.

This clonotype has a count of ten or more. This chain uses TRBV7-6 with TRBJ2-2, with unresolved D. Germline CDR1 reads SGHVS; CDR2 reads FNYEAQ. This CDR3 has 13 residues. V was clipped by 5 bases and J by 6 bases, with 10 bases between them. The CDR3 spells CASSPRGAGELFF. CDR3 in DNA: TGTGCCAGCAGCCCCCGTGGGGCCGGGGAGCTGTTTTTT.

This clonotype was detected a few times. The J gene is TRBJ2-3, the V gene TRBV5-1, with 12 nucleotides matching TRBD2. The J segment lost 4 bases and the V segment lost 3 bases, leaving 3 bases of the junction unmatched. This CDR3 is 15 amino acids long. Looked up from germline, CDR1 is SGHRS and CDR2 is YFSETQ. CDR3 sequence reads: CASSYLAGGSDTQYF. Written as DNA, the CDR3 is TGCGCCAGCAGCTACCTAGCGGGGGGGTCAGATACGCAGTATTTT.

This clonotype was found a few times. The chain combines TRBV5-1 with TRBJ2-3; D assignment may be TRBD1 or TRBD2 (5 bases each). Trimming pared 6 bases from V and 4 bases from J, leaving 15 bases between. There are 14 residues in the CDR3. Germline V gene lookup returns CDR1 SGHRS and CDR2 YFSETQ. In DNA form, the CDR3 reads TGCGCCAGCAAATTCGGGGCCTTCGCAGATACGCAGTATTTT. The encoded protein is CASKFGAFADTQYF.

This clonotype has only a few counts. The rearrangement joins TRBV6-6 to TRBJ2-7, with TRBD2 matching over 9 bases. Unmatched junction bases numbered 4, after V lost 0 bases and J lost 4 bases. Germline loops: CDR1 MNHNY, CDR2 SVGAGI (reference sequence). The CDR3 is made up of 15 amino acids. The CDR3 region is CASSYSAGGRYEQYF. In nucleotides, the CDR3 is TGTGCCAGCAGTTACTCCGCGGGGGGGCGATACGAGCAGTACTTC.

In this sample, this clonotype turned up a few times. The gene calls are TRBV15 and TRBJ1-2; D is uncertain. The CDR3 contains 14 residues. V was pared by 0 bases and J by 3 bases, with 8 bases between. Germline V gene lookup returns CDR1 LNHNV and CDR2 YYDKDF (reference sequence). For the CDR3, the DNA is TGTGCCACCAGCAGAGACCCAGAGTACTATGGCTACACCTTC. It yields the protein CATSRDPEYYGYTF.

The CDR3 region is CASKNTGDSAYEQYF. The CDR3 DNA sequence: TGTGCCAGCAAGAACACAGGGGACAGTGCCTACGAGCAGTACTTC. This chain joins TRBV6-5 and TRBJ2-7; 7 bases fit TRBD1. Germline CDR1 reads MNHEY; CDR2 reads SVGAGI. Trimming cost V 7 bases and J 2 bases; bases outside gene matches: 11. The CDR3 sequence is 15 residues long.